This is a list of T cell receptor beta chains from one sample in a study of blood T cells in healthy people across ages. Via MiXCR, TCRdb re-called the 5' RACE reads, giving one row per CDR3 protein. The repertoire includes roughly 1,100,000 distinct CDR3 sequences, around 27% of them detected once, and about 0.8% sits in the top ten. This sample was shared with a second study, whose subject was T cells of mothers and their children.

The specimen sequenced was blood. These receptors were obtained from a girl aged 2-9 years in good health. Both conserved end residues are part of each CDR3. A D gene is named only where the DNA matches it firmly. Size is stated for part of the rows, as once, few or many counts, or as a class when the clone is expanded.

D	size	J	length	V	CDR3	DNA
TRBD1	few	TRBJ2-7	16	TRBV10-3	CAISESPTGGTYEQYF	TGTGCCATCAGTGAGTCGCCCACAGGGGGTACCTACGAGCAGTACTTC
TRBD2	-	TRBJ2-5	15	TRBV7-7	CASSLAGLGQETQYF	TGTGCTAGCAGCTTAGCGGGACTAGGGCAAGAGACCCAGTACTTC
-	-	TRBJ2-1	13	TRBV6-2/TRBV6-3	CASRAYGFNEQFF	TGTGCCAGCAGGGCGTACGGGTTTAATGAGCAGTTCTTC
-	few	TRBJ2-7	13	TRBV7-8	CASTQPTNYEQYF	TGTGCCAGCACCCAACCCACGAACTACGAGCAGTACTTC
-	few	TRBJ2-1	15	TRBV5-1	CASSSGTISYDEQFF	TGCGCCAGCAGCTCAGGGACAATCTCCTACGATGAGCAGTTCTTC
-	few	TRBJ2-5	15	TRBV20-1	CSARESKTAVGTQYF	TGCAGTGCTAGAGAAAGTAAGACAGCCGTGGGGACCCAGTACTTC
TRBD1	once	TRBJ1-2	15	TRBV15	CATSSPPTGQHGYTF	TGTGCCACCAGCTCTCCGCCGACAGGGCAGCATGGCTACACCTTC
-	-	TRBJ1-2	14	TRBV6-6	CASSYMIHLDGYTF	TGTGCCAGCAGTTACATGATACACCTGGACGGCTACACCTTC
-	few	TRBJ1-4	13	TRBV21-1	CASSNGTNEKLFF	TGTGCCAGCAGCAATGGGACTAATGAAAAACTGTTTTTT
-	few	TRBJ2-1	16	TRBV21-1	CASSPRTGTVVGEQFF	TGTGCCAGCAGCCCCCGGACAGGGACGGTCGTTGGTGAGCAGTTCTTC
-	-	TRBJ1-1	13	TRBV4-2	CASSQERAGGAFF	TGTGCCAGCAGCCAAGAACGGGCCGGTGGAGCTTTCTTT
TRBD2	few	TRBJ2-7	14	TRBV6-1	CASKRTSETYEQYF	TGTGCCAGTAAACGGACTAGCGAGACCTACGAGCAGTACTTC
-	few	TRBJ2-1	13	TRBV29-1	CSVEDNRDRVQFF	TGCAGCGTTGAAGATAACAGGGACCGAGTGCAGTTCTTC
-	-	TRBJ2-1	14	TRBV29-1	CSVDRGAPYNEQFF	TGCAGCGTTGACAGAGGAGCCCCCTACAATGAGCAGTTCTTC